A selection of T cell receptor beta chains follows, all from one sample in a study of graft-versus-host responses after intestinal transplantation. TCRdb's table, derived via immunoSEQ multiplex PCR, lists solely in-frame clones and lacks some. This table holds about 100,000 clones, 87% found once. Antigen specificity for these receptors is unknown. Source: unstimulated CD4+ T cells sorted from spleen or lymph node cells, taken before transplant. The receptors originated from a human donor who was the organ donor for an intestinal transplant. CDR3s include the opening cysteine and the closing phenylalanine or tryptophan. A D gene is named only where the DNA matches it firmly. For some rows the clone size is stated as once, few or many, or as a class when expanded; others skip it.

d_gene	j_gene	v_gene	abundance	CDR3nt	CDR3aa
TRBD1	TRBJ2-7	TRBV9	NA	TGTGCCAGCAGCGTAGATGGTGTGGGGGCAGGGGGCTACGAGCAGTACTTC	CASSVDGVGAGGYEQYF
NA	TRBJ2-7	TRBV6-5	NA	TGTGCCTGCGGGCGGGCAGTGAACTACGAGCAGTACTTC	CACGRAVNYEQYF
NA	TRBJ1-3	TRBV7-2	NA	TGTGCCAGCAGTTGGGACTTCTCCTCTGGAAACACCATATATTTT	CASSWDFSSGNTIYF
NA	TRBJ1-1	TRBV5-1	NA	TGCGCCAGCAGCTTCGATGACCTAAACACTGAAGCTTTCTTT	CASSFDDLNTEAFF
NA	TRBJ1-2	TRBV15	NA	TGTGCCACCAGCAGAGATACACAGGGCTTATTTGGCTACACCTTC	CATSRDTQGLFGYTF
NA	TRBJ2-3	TRBV30	few	TGTGCCTGGAGTGTACAGGGCACAGATACGCAGTATTTT	CAWSVQGTDTQYF
NA	TRBJ1-5	TRBV19	NA	TGTGCCAGTAGTAGGGACGGATACAATCAGCCCCAGCATTTT	CASSRDGYNQPQHF
TRBD2	TRBJ2-1	TRBV15	NA	TGTGCCACCAGCAGAGAACTAGCGGGTAACAATGAGCAGTTCTTC	CATSRELAGNNEQFF
NA	TRBJ2-4	TRBV2	NA	TGTGCCAGCAGTCGCCGGGGACTTAGAAACATTCAGTACTTC	CASSRRGLRNIQYF
NA	TRBJ2-2	TRBV4-1	NA	TGCGCCAGCAGCCTTTGGAGGGGGCTAGGCACCGGGGAGCTGTTTTTT	CASSLWRGLGTGELFF
NA	TRBJ1-1	TRBV19	NA	TGTGCCAGTAGTACCCCTCGGGGGAGCCCTTGGTACACTGAAGCTTTCTTT	CASSTPRGSPWYTEAFF
NA	TRBJ1-1	TRBV2	NA	TGTGCCAGCAGTGAGGCGGACGGGCCCAGCACTGAAGCTTTCTTT	CASSEADGPSTEAFF
TRBD1	TRBJ2-1	TRBV6-5	NA	TGTGCCAGCAGTTACTCGGGACAGGGTCCCAATGAGCAGTTCTTC	CASSYSGQGPNEQFF
NA	TRBJ1-1	TRBV2	NA	TGTGCCAGCAAAAGGACGGACAATTCGGTCGAAGCTTTCTTT	CASKRTDNSVEAFF
TRBD1	TRBJ2-7	TRBV9	once	TGTGCCAGCAGCGTCCGGGACAGGGGCCCCTACGAGCAGTACTTC	CASSVRDRGPYEQYF
NA	TRBJ2-3	TRBV19	once	TGTGCCAGTAGCCTACAGATCCTTACAGATACGCAGTATTTT	CASSLQILTDTQYF
NA	TRBJ1-2	TRBV7-2	NA	TGTGCCAGCAGCTTATTTGAGCATCAAGGCTATGGCTACACCTTC	CASSLFEHQGYGYTF
TRBD1	TRBJ1-6	TRBV28	NA	TGTGCCAGCACTTCACCGACAGGGAGTTATTCACCCCTCCACTTT	CASTSPTGSYSPLHF
TRBD1	TRBJ1-6	TRBV11-2	once	TGTGCCAGCAGCTTCGCACAGGGGTGGAATTCACCCCTCCACTTT	CASSFAQGWNSPLHF
NA	TRBJ2-3	TRBV5-4	NA	TGTGCCAGCAGCTCCGGACAGACGATGACAGATACGCAGTATTTT	CASSSGQTMTDTQYF
TRBD2	TRBJ2-1	TRBV6-4	NA	TGTGCCAGCAGTGACTCGGCGGGGGATCGGAATGAGCAGTTCTTC	CASSDSAGDRNEQFF